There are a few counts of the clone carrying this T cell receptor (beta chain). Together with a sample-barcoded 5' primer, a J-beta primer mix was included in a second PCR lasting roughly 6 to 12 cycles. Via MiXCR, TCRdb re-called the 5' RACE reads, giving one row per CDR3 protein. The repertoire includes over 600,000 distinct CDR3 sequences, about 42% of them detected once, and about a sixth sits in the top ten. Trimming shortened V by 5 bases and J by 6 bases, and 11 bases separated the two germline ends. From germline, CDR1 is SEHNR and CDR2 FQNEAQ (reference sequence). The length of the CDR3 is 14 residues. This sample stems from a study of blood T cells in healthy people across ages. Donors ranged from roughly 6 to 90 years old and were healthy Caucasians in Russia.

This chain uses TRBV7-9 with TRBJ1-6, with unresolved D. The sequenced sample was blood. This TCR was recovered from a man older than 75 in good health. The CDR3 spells CASSPGRANSPLHF. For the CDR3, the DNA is TGTGCCAGCAGCCCCGGACGGGCTAATTCACCCCTCCACTTT.